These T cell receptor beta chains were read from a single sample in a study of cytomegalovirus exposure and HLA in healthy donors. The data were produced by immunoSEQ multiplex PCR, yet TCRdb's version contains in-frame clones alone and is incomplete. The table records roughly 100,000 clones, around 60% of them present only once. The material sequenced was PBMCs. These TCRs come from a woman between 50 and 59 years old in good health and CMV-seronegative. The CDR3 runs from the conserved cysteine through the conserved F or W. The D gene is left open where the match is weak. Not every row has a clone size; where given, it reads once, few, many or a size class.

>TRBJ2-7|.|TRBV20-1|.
CSARDLAEQYF
TGCAGTGCTAGAGATTTGGCCGAGCAGTACTTC
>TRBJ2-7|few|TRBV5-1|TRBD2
CASSRTSGPYEQYF
TGCGCCAGCAGTAGGACTAGCGGGCCTTACGAGCAGTACTTC
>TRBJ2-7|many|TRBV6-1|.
CASSGGDAYEQYF
TGTGCCAGCAGTGGAGGCGATGCGTACGAGCAGTACTTC
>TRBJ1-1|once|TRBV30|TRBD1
CAWSVFDRAGEAFF
TGTGCCTGGAGTGTTTTCGACAGGGCGGGTGAAGCTTTCTTT
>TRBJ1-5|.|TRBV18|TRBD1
CASSQTGTGEDQPQHF
TGTGCCAGCTCACAAACAGGGACAGGGGAAGACCAGCCCCAGCATTTT
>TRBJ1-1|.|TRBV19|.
CASSIGLRTEAFF
TGTGCCAGTAGTATAGGGTTGCGGACTGAAGCTTTCTTT
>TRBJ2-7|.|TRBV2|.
CASSEYRTRGYEQYF
TGTGCCAGCAGTGAATACAGGACAAGGGGATACGAGCAGTACTTC
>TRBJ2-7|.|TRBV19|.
CASTLGGTEDYEQYF
TGTGCCAGTACCTTGGGCGGGACAGAGGACTACGAGCAGTACTTC
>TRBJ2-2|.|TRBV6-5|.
CASSYSTGNTGELFF
TGTGCCAGCAGTTACTCGACGGGGAACACCGGGGAGCTGTTTTTT
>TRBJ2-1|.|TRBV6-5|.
CASSYSDSKYNEQFF
TGTGCCAGCAGTTACTCGGACAGTAAGTACAATGAGCAGTTCTTC
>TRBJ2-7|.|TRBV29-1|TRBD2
CSVVAGGPTSYEQYF
TGCAGCGTTGTAGCGGGAGGCCCGACCTCCTACGAGCAGTACTTC
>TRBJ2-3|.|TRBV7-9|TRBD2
CASSFGLAGGTDTQYF
TGTGCCAGCAGCTTCGGTCTAGCGGGGGGCACAGATACGCAGTATTTT
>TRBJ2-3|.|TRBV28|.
CASSFRVGVTDTQYF
TGTGCCAGCAGTTTTAGGGTCGGGGTCACAGATACGCAGTATTTT
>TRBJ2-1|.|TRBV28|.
CASSYELTGRGEQFF
TGTGCCAGCAGTTACGAGTTGACAGGTAGGGGTGAGCAGTTCTTC
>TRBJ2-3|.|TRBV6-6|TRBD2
CASTTGLAYTDTQYF
TGTGCCAGCACCACGGGACTAGCTTACACAGATACGCAGTATTTT
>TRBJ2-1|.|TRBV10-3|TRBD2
CATRLGAGGPGEQFF
TGTGCCACCCGGTTAGGAGCGGGAGGGCCTGGTGAGCAGTTCTTC
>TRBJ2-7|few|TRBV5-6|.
CASSLGQEQYF
TGTGCCAGCAGCTTGGGACAAGAGCAGTACTTC
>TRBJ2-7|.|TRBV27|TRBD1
CASSPAPGTGAYEQYF
TGTGCCAGCAGTCCCGCCCCCGGGACAGGGGCCTACGAGCAGTACTTC
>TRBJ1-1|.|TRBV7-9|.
CASSLSIGEGGAFF
TGTGCCAGCAGCTTATCGATCGGGGAGGGTGGAGCTTTCTTT
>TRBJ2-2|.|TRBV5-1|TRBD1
CASSFSLQGFSGELFF
TGCGCCAGCAGCTTCTCCTTACAGGGGTTCTCCGGGGAGCTGTTTTTT
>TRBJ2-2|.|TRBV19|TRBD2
CASSSVLAGTGELFF
TGTGCCAGTAGTTCGGTACTAGCGGGGACCGGGGAGCTGTTTTTT
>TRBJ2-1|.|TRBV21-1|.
CASSEKAIGYWHEQFF
TGTGCCAGCAGCGAAAAAGCTATCGGGTATTGGCATGAGCAGTTCTTC
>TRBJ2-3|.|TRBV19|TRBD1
CASKDRATDTQYF
TGTGCCAGTAAAGACAGGGCCACAGATACGCAGTATTTT
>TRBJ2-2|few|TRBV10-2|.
CASSAGSANTGELFF
TGCGCCAGCAGTGCAGGGTCAGCGAACACCGGGGAGCTGTTTTTT
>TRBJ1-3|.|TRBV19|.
CASSIVEVGNTIYF
TGTGCCAGTAGTATAGTAGAAGTCGGAAACACCATATATTTT
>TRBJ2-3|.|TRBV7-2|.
CASSRERPFRTDTQYF
TGTGCCAGCAGCAGGGAGCGACCGTTCCGCACAGATACGCAGTATTTT
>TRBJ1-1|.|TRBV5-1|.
CASSQFGVRGGTEAFF
TGCGCCAGCAGCCAGTTTGGGGTTCGGGGTGGGACTGAAGCTTTCTTT
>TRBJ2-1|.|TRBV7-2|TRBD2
CASTLAGIRYNEQFF
TGTGCCAGCACTCTAGCGGGAATTAGGTACAATGAGCAGTTCTTC
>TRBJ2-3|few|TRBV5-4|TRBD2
CASSWGSLAGTSTDTQYF
TGTGCCAGCAGCTGGGGGTCTCTAGCGGGGACTAGCACAGATACGCAGTATTTT
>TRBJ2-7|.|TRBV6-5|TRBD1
CASSYEGTAREQYF
TGTGCCAGCAGTTACGAGGGGACAGCTCGCGAGCAGTACTTC
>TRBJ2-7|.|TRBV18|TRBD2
CASSPSVWREGGVPYEQYF
TGTGCCAGCTCACCTTCAGTGTGGCGGGAGGGTGGTGTACCCTACGAGCAGTACTTC
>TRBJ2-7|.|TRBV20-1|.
CSAYRTYEQYF
TGCAGTGCTTACAGAACCTACGAGCAGTACTTC
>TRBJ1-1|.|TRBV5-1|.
CASRLGEGLMNTEAFF
TGCGCCAGCCGCCTTGGGGAGGGGTTAATGAACACTGAAGCTTTCTTT
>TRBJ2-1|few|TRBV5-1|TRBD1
CASSSTGTDYNEQFF
TGCGCCAGCAGCTCCACCGGGACAGACTACAATGAGCAGTTCTTC
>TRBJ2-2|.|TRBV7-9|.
CASSLASPTGELFF
TGTGCCAGCAGCTTGGCCTCCCCCACCGGGGAGCTGTTTTTT